This entry concerns a single TCR beta chain. Its target antigen remains unknown. Qualities for individual bases were not recorded, and no much larger clone is one base off. Systemically healthy Caucasian individuals from Russia, some 40 in total and aged roughly 6 to 100 years, were included as donors. Approximately 10 milliliters of peripheral blood were collected from each donor into EDTA-treated Vacutainer tubes. Ficoll-Paque density-gradient centrifugation was used to isolate PBMCs, with at least 7 million obtained per sample. Trizol reagent was used to extract total RNA from PBMCs, with at least 5 micrograms per sample. For every donor, flow cytometry on a PBMC aliquot measured the percentage of naive CD45RAhigh/CD27high T cells. The record originates from a study of blood T cells in healthy people across ages (dated by TCRdb to about 2015). Regarding the study in general: In model experiments, template switching captured about one uniquely barcoded TCR beta cDNA molecule for every two T cells. The donors were split into four age groups: young (average 16 years), middle-aged (roughly 42), aged (more than 55) and long-lived (82). The study measured age-related changes in TCR beta repertoire diversity using deep sequencing normalized with unique cDNA molecular identifiers. Two additional independent replicas of 1 million unique cDNA reads from the same blood draw were analyzed for two donors (one aged 18 to 30 and one aged 80 or older). To avoid experimental bias, donors of different ages were randomly spread across the sequencing lanes.

Libraries were prepared through 5' RACE. A second about 7 to 12 cycle PCR used a sample-barcoded 5' primer and a J-beta primer mix. A template-switch 5' adaptor carrying 12 random nucleotides introduced a unique molecular identifier onto each TCR beta cDNA molecule. Each sample yielded at least 3 million CDR3-containing paired-end reads. The Mint cDNA synthesis kit, primed by a TRBC-specific oligonucleotide, was used to synthesize first-strand cDNA from all RNA. After uracil-DNA glycosylase treatment, a first 18-cycle PCR used universal primers M1SS and BC2_uni_R on all cDNA. The paper's processing steps were these. Each sample was normalized by randomly selecting 1 million high-quality reads, each carrying a distinct molecular identifier. Reads with shared molecular identifiers were discarded instead of being binned into consensus sequences. CDR3 identification, clonotype clustering and error correction used MiTCR with a Q25 quality threshold and the strictest error-elimination algorithm. A nonparametric unseen species model with Euler transformation was used to estimate lower-bound total TCR beta diversity. Starting from the raw public reads, TCRdb applied fastp trimming at Q25, assembled clones with MiXCR and retained in-frame beta chains. Every distinct CDR3 protein forms one entry, paired with its most common genes and DNA. The V and J calls, along with clone size, are taken from TCRdb and not from the paper's own processing. Here the sample has fewer than 2,000,000 distinct CDR3 sequences; roughly two fifths occur a single time. The ten top clones hold roughly 24% of the sample.

The paper as a whole reports these results and caveats: Estimates of total diversity based on one million sequenced T cells were considered lower bounds and underestimates. Observed TCR beta diversity correlated strongly with the percentage of naive T cells measured by flow cytometry. Compared with the aged group, more naive CD4+ T cells, fewer expanded clones and increased TCR diversity were shown by the long-lived group, suggesting age selection. Because profiling used bulk unsorted PBMCs, naive and antigen-experienced compartments could not be compared conclusively. Because the CMV infection status of the donors was unknown, age-related changes in expanded clonotypes may potentially have been confounded. As age increased, observed TCR beta diversity per million T cells dropped in a roughly linear way, and a significant reduction was already evident by age 40.

The germline ends are 19 bases apart after V is trimmed by 6 bases and J by 8 bases. From cysteine to phenylalanine, the CDR3 is 15 amino acids long. Left in the record is the CDR3 DNA by itself, 45 bases read in frame from the first base. This TCR was sampled from a human donor in good health. Recombination connected TRBV12-3 or TRBV12-4 to TRBJ1-4; possibly the D gene is TRBD1, per 6 matching bases. Sequencing was done on a sample of blood. The sequenced DNA is TGTGCCAGCAGCCGTAGGGGGGGCGGTGGGGAAAAACTGTTTTTT. Translated, this is CASSRRGGGGEKLFF.